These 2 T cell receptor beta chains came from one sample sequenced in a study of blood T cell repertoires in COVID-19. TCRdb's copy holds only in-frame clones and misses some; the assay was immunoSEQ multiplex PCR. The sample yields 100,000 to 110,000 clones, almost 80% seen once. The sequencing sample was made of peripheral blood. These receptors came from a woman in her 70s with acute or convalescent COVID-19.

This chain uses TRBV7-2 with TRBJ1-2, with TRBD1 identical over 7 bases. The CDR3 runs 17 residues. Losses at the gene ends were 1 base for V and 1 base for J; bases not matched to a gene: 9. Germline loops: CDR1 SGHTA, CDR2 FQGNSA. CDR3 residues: CASSLEGARGVNYGYTF. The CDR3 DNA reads TGTGCCAGCAGCTTAGAGGGGGCCAGGGGGGTTAACTATGGCTACACCTTC. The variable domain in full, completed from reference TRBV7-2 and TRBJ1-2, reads GAGVSQSPSNKVTEKGKDVELRCDPISGHTALYWYRQSLGQGLEFLIYFQGNSAPDKSGLPSDRFSAERTGGSVSTLTIQRTQQEDSAVYLCASSLEGARGVNYGYTFGSGTRLTVV.

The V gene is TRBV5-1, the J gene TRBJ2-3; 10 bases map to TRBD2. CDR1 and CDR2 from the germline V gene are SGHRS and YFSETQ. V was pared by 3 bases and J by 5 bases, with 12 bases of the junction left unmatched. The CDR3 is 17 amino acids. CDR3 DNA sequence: TGCGCCAGCAGCTCCCGGGCTAGCGGGGGTGGCGGAGATACGCAGTATTTT. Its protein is CASSSRASGGGGDTQYF.